A selection of T cell receptor beta chains follows, all from one sample in a study of T cells in Graves' hyperthyroidism and ophthalmopathy. TCRdb itself ran the multiplex PCR reads through MiXCR, one entry per CDR3 protein. Among over 500,000 distinct CDR3 sequences listed, roughly 15% were seen once. The sequenced sample consisted of blood. The origin of the receptors is a woman in her 30s with Graves' ophthalmopathy. The CDR3 runs from the conserved cysteine through the conserved F or W. A D gene is named only where the DNA matches it firmly. Not every row has a clone size; where given, it reads once, few, many or a size class.

. . TRBJ1-2 9 TRBV29-1 CSVGHGYTF TGCAGCGTTGGGCATGGCTACACCTTC
TRBD1 . TRBJ2-2 15 TRBV6-1 CASREQGASTGELFF TGTGCCAGCAGAGAACAGGGGGCGTCCACCGGGGAGCTGTTTTTT
. . TRBJ1-2 11 TRBV28 CATGLNYGYTF TGTGCCACCGGACTGAACTATGGCTACACCTTC
. . TRBJ2-3 14 TRBV7-2 CASSPMEVRDTQYF TGTGCCAGCAGCCCGATGGAGGTCAGAGATACGCAGTATTTT
. many TRBJ2-3 14 TRBV20-1 CSAIETPMADTQYF TGCAGTGCTATTGAGACCCCCATGGCAGATACGCAGTATTTT
. few TRBJ2-4 16 TRBV6-1 CASRVLDGDKGDIQYF TGTGCCAGCAGAGTGTTGGACGGGGATAAGGGAGACATTCAGTACTTC
. . TRBJ1-1 14 TRBV6-2/TRBV6-3 CASSVTMGTTEAFF TGTGCCAGCAGTGTCACCATGGGGACCACTGAAGCTTTCTTT
. . TRBJ2-1 18 TRBV6-1 CASRPLRGRTTSYNEQFF TGTGCCAGCAGACCTCTCCGGGGGAGGACCACTTCCTACAATGAGCAGTTCTTC
. . TRBJ2-7 16 TRBV6-2/TRBV6-3 CASSYSSTSRVYEQYF TGTGCCAGCAGTTATTCTTCCACTAGCAGAGTCTACGAGCAGTACTTC
. many TRBJ1-5 15 TRBV4-3 CASSQGGQGNQPQHF TGTGCCAGCAGCCAAGGGGGGCAGGGTAATCAGCCCCAGCATTTT